Presented here are 13 T cell receptor beta chains from one specimen sequenced in a study of yellow fever vaccine responses in identical twins. Each CDR3 protein is one row after TCRdb ran MiXCR on the RT-PCR reads. The sample lists roughly 17,000 distinct CDR3 sequences, about 56% occurring once. Sequenced material: T cells from blood (PBMCs), unsorted or a sorted subset (not recorded which), taken before or after yellow fever vaccination (not recorded which). The receptors here all came from a woman aged 18-30 years who received the yellow fever vaccine.

In its sample, this clonotype was seen a few times. The CDR3 sequence is CASSADSSGSTYNEQFF. The CDR3, as DNA: TGTGCCAGCAGCGCGGACAGTAGCGGGTCAACCTACAATGAGCAGTTCTTC. The chain links TRBV9 to TRBJ2-1, with D possibly being TRBD2 (7 bases). This CDR3 spans 17 amino acids. Per germline, CDR1 SGDLS and CDR2 YYNGEE. Between the trimmed V and J ends, which lost 3 bases and 2 bases, there was a span of 18 bases.

This clonotype was seen only once. The V and J genes are TRBV11-1 and TRBJ2-3; 8 bases align to TRBD2. V shed 0 bases, J shed 0 bases, and the junction held 2 bases outside the gene matches. Germline V gene sequence: CDR1 SGHAT, CDR2 FQDESV (reference sequence). The CDR3 contains 16 residues. For the CDR3, the DNA is TGTGCCAGCAGCTTAGCGGCTAGCGGGAGCACAGATACGCAGTATTTT. This sequence encodes CASSLAASGSTDTQYF.

A few counts support this clonotype. The J gene is TRBJ1-6, the V gene TRBV4-2, with D possibly TRBD1 on 5 matching bases. Per germline, CDR1 LGHNA and CDR2 YNFKEQ. The CDR3 covers 15 residues. V was cut by 3 bases and J by 9 bases, with 15 bases left in between. CDR3 amino acids: CASSHGGGRGSPLHF. CDR3 nucleotides: TGTGCCAGCAGCCACGGGGGTGGACGGGGTTCACCCCTCCACTTT.

This chain connects TRBV16 to TRBJ2-6, with a weak D call TRBD2 (5 bases). The CDR3 is made up of 14 amino acids. CDR1 is KGHSY, CDR2 FQNENV, per germline. Between the trimmed V and J ends, which lost 7 bases and 9 bases, there was a span of 16 bases. As DNA, the CDR3 is TGTGCCAGCACCTCCGGATATGGAGGCAACGTCCTGACTTTC. This codes for CASTSGYGGNVLTF. Variable domain in full (rest from reference TRBV16 and TRBJ2-6): GEEVAQTPKHLVRGEGQKAKLYCAPIKGHSYVFWYQQVLKNEFKFLISFQNENVFDETGMPKERFSAKCLPNSPCSLEIQATKLEDSAVYFCASTSGYGGNVLTFGAGSRLTVL.

The rearrangement joins TRBV5-1 to TRBJ1-2; D possibly corresponds to TRBD1 (5 bases). The CDR3 length is 14 residues. The germline gives CDR1 SGHRS, CDR2 YFSETQ. V was trimmed by 4 bases and J by 4 bases, leaving 14 bases between them. CDR3 bases: TGCGCCAGCAGCCCCCCTGGACAAGTCTATGGCTACACCTTC. Its protein is CASSPPGQVYGYTF.

This clonotype was counted a few times. The chain uses TRBV12-3 or TRBV12-4 and TRBJ1-2; tentatively, D is TRBD1 (5 bases). The CDR3 totals 12 residues. Trimming removed 5 bases at V and 4 bases at J, with 8 bases between. CDR3 nucleotides: TGTGCCAGCAGTCCCGACAGCTATGGCTACACCTTC. This sequence encodes CASSPDSYGYTF.

This clonotype was seen a single time. The CDR3 is CASREGSVKTDTQYF. CDR3 coding DNA: TGTGCCAGCAGGGAGGGGAGTGTGAAAACAGATACGCAGTATTTT. V is TRBV27 and J is TRBJ2-3, with D perhaps TRBD2 (6 bases). Per germline, CDR1 MNHEY and CDR2 SMNVEV (reference sequence). There are 15 residues in the CDR3. Trimming cost V 6 bases and J 3 bases, with 16 bases left between them.

The rearrangement uses TRBV28 and TRBJ1-3, with no clear D. CDR3 length: 17 residues. Between the trimmed V and J ends, which lost 3 bases and 2 bases, there was a span of 17 bases. The germline CDR1 and CDR2 sequences are MDHEN and SYDVKM. The CDR3 DNA reads as TGTGCCAGCAGTTTTGATCTGAGAACATTACCTGGAAACACCATATATTTT. Amino acids: CASSFDLRTLPGNTIYF.

This chain joins TRBV2 and TRBJ1-2; TRBD1 aligns across 7 bases. Germline trimming cut 0 bases from V and 3 bases from J; bases unmatched to any gene: 7. In germline, CDR1 is SNHLY, CDR2 FYNNEI. This CDR3 has 16 residues. Here the CDR3 DNA reads TGTGCCAGCAGTGAAGCGGGAACAGGGGTTTACTATGGCTACACCTTC. Translation gives CASSEAGTGVYYGYTF. Combining the CDR3 with reference TRBV2 and TRBJ1-2 gives the whole variable domain EPEVTQTPSHQVTQMGQEVILRCVPISNHLYFYWYRQILGQKVEFLVSFYNNEISEKSEIFDDQFSVERPDGSNFTLKIRSTKLEDSAMYFCASSEAGTGVYYGYTFGSGTRLTVV.

This clonotype was picked up a small number of times. This rearrangement joins TRBV5-1 to TRBJ2-5; tentative D call: TRBD2 (6 bases). The CDR3 consists of 14 residues. Deletions cut 0 bases from V and 4 bases from J, with 10 bases between. Germline V CDR1 and CDR2: SGHRS, YFSETQ. Written as DNA, the CDR3 is TGCGCCAGCAGCTTGGACCCCGGGGGAGAGACCCAGTACTTC. Protein: CASSLDPGGETQYF.

The chain employs TRBV10-3 and TRBJ2-1; 7 bases align to TRBD2. CDR3 length: 13 amino acids. Germline loops: CDR1 ENHRY, CDR2 SYGVKD. V was clipped by 4 bases and J by 5 bases; unmatched bases: 2. The CDR3 coding sequence is TGTGCCATCAGTGCGGGGACTAACAATGAGCAGTTCTTC. The encoded protein is CAISAGTNNEQFF.

This clonotype ranks as medium-sized. CDR3 coding DNA: TGTGCCACCCCGACTCTCCGCCGGGGAAACACTGAAGCTTTCTTT. The encoded protein is CATPTLRRGNTEAFF. The rearrangement joins TRBV12-3 or TRBV12-4 to TRBJ1-1; the D is unclear. V gave up 10 bases and J gave up 2 bases, with 20 bases separating them. CDR3 length: 15 amino acids.

V usage is TRBV28 and J usage is TRBJ1-5, with unresolved D. This CDR3 region has 13 residues. Germline CDR1 and CDR2: MDHEN and SYDVKM. Trimming cost V 4 bases and J 5 bases, with 9 bases left between them. CDR3 in DNA: TGTGCCAGCAGTTCCCTCATGGATCAGCCCCAGCATTTT. Residues: CASSSLMDQPQHF.